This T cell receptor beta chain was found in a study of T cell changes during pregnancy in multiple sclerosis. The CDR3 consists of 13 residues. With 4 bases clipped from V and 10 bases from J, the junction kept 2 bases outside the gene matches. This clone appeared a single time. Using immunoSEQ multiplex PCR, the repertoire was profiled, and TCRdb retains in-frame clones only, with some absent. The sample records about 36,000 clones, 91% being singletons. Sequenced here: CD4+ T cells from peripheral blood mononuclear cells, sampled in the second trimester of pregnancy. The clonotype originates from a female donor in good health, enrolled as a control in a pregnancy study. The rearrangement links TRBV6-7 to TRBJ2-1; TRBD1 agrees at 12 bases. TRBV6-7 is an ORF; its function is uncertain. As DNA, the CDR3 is TGTGCCAGCAGTTCGGGACAGGGGGCCGAGCAGTTCTTC. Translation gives CASSSGQGAEQFF.